A single sample is the source of the 9 T cell receptor beta chains below, sequenced in a study of control samples from healthy donors and cancer patients. Produced via immunoSEQ multiplex PCR; TCRdb's table is partial and in-frame only. The profile shows 90,000 to 100,000 clones, 90% of them singletons. Sequencing was performed on blood. The source of these receptors is a woman under 30 in good health.

The V gene is TRBV10-3, the J gene TRBJ1-4, with TRBD1 as a possible D gene (5 bases). Germline V CDR1 and CDR2: ENHRY, SYGVKD. Trimming cost V 3 bases and J 6 bases, with 14 bases left between them. This CDR3 is built from 15 residues. This chain's CDR3 is CAISERDGVDEKLFF. The CDR3 nucleotides read TGTGCCATCAGTGAACGGGACGGGGTTGATGAAAAACTGTTTTTT.

This chain uses TRBV5-4 with TRBJ1-1, with 7 bases fitting TRBD1. CDR3 length: 16 amino acids. Germline V lookup: CDR1 SGHNT, CDR2 YYREEE (reference sequence). V lost 0 bases, J lost 0 bases, and 5 bases stayed unmatched. As DNA, the CDR3 is TGTGCCAGCAGCTTGGACAGGGGAATGGTGAACACTGAAGCTTTCTTT. It translates to CASSLDRGMVNTEAFF. Supplemented by reference TRBV5-4 and TRBJ1-1, the full variable domain reads ETGVTQSPTHLIKTRGQQVTLRCSSQSGHNTVSWYQQALGQGPQFIFQYYREEENGRGNFPPRFSGLQFPNYSSELNVNALELDDSALYLCASSLDRGMVNTEAFFGQGTRLTVV.

V usage is TRBV6-6 and J usage is TRBJ1-4, with a weak D call TRBD1 (6 bases). CDR1 MNHNY and CDR2 SVGAGI come from the germline V gene (reference sequence). The CDR3 is 14 amino acids. V lost 2 bases and J lost 7, with 11 bases in between. The CDR3 sequence is CASSYSQGLEKLFF. CDR3 bases: TGTGCCAGCAGTTACAGTCAGGGGCTTGAAAAACTGTTTTTT.

Points on this clone: At one end, the junction sequence differs from germline, possibly due to a read error. This rearrangement joins TRBV3-1 (or the pseudogene TRBV3-2) to TRBJ1-2; 8 bases agree with TRBD1. This CDR3 region has 13 residues. Germline values: CDR1 LGHDT, CDR2 YNNKEL (reference sequence). The DNA of the CDR3 is TGTGCCAGCGGCCAGGGGGCTTCCTATGGCTACACCTTC. Translating it yields CASGQGASYGYTF.

This rearrangement joins TRBV11-1 to TRBJ2-7; a possible D gene is TRBD1 (5 bases). V was clipped by 5 bases and J by 4 bases, with 15 bases between them. The CDR3 extends over 14 amino acids. Germline CDR1 is SGHAT and CDR2 is FQDESV (reference sequence). The CDR3 nucleotides read TGTGCCAGCAGCCCAGGGTCTTCATCGTACGAGCAGTACTTC. It translates to CASSPGSSSYEQYF.

J is TRBJ1-4 and V is TRBV4-1; D unresolved. Germline CDR1 MGHRA, CDR2 YSYEKL. V lost 4 bases to trimming and J lost 8 bases, with 11 bases between them. The CDR3 runs 13 residues. The DNA for the CDR3 is TGCGCCAGCAGCCCGACTAGAACAGAAAAACTGTTTTTT. Its protein product is CASSPTRTEKLFF.

This rearrangement joins TRBV9 to TRBJ2-7; TRBD1 agrees at 7 bases. The germline V gene has CDR1 SGDLS and CDR2 YYNGEE. V lost 4 bases, J lost 2 bases, and 9 bases stayed unmatched. The CDR3 loop spans 15 amino acids. This CDR3 is CASSFSPGTAYEQYF. DNA of the CDR3: TGTGCCAGCAGCTTCTCACCCGGGACAGCCTACGAGCAGTACTTC.

This chain joins TRBV3-1 (or the pseudogene TRBV3-2) and TRBJ2-2, with D perhaps matching TRBD1 or TRBD2 (6 bases each). The CDR3 extends over 16 amino acids. With 1 base removed from V and 3 bases from J, the gap between germline ends came to 12 bases. Germline lookup yields CDR1 LGHDT and CDR2 YNNKEL (reference sequence). The CDR3 is CASSQVWRGDTGELFF. The CDR3 DNA is TGTGCCAGCAGCCAAGTCTGGAGGGGGGACACCGGGGAGCTGTTTTTT.

The rearrangement uses TRBV5-1 and TRBJ1-2; no clear D gene. The CDR3 contains 14 residues. From germline, CDR1 is SGHRS and CDR2 YFSETQ. V was shortened by 1 base and J by 5 bases, with 12 bases between the two germline ends. The CDR3 DNA reads TGCGCCAGCAGCTTGCCCGAAGGACTTTATGGCTACACCTTC. It codes for CASSLPEGLYGYTF.